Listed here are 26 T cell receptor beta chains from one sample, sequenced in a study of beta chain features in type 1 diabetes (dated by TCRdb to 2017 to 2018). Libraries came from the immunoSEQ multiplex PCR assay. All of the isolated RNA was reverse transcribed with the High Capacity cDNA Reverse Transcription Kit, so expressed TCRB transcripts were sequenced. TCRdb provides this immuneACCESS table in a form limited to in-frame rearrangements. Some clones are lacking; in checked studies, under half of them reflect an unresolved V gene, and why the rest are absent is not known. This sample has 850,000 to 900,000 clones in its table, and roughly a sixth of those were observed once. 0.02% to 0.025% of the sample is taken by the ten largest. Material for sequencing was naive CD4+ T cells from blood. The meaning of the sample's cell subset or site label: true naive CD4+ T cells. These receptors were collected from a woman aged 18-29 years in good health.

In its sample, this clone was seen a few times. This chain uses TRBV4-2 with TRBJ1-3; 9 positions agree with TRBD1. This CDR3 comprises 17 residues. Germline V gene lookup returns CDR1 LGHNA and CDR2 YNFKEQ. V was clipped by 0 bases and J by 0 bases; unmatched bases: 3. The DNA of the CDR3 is TGTGCCAGCAGCCAAGAAGGACAGGGGACCTCTGGAAACACCATATATTTT. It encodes CASSQEGQGTSGNTIYF.

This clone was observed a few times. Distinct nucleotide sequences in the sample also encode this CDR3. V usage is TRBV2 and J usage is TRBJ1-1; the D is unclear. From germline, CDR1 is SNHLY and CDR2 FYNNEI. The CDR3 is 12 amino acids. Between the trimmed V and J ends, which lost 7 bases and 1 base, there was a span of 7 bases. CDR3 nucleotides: TGTGCCAGCAATCGGAGGAACACTGAAGCTTTCTTT. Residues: CASNRRNTEAFF. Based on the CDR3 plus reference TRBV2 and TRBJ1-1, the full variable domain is EPEVTQTPSHQVTQMGQEVILRCVPISNHLYFYWYRQILGQKVEFLVSFYNNEISEKSEIFDDQFSVERPDGSNFTLKIRSTKLEDSAMYFCASNRRNTEAFFGQGTRLTVV.

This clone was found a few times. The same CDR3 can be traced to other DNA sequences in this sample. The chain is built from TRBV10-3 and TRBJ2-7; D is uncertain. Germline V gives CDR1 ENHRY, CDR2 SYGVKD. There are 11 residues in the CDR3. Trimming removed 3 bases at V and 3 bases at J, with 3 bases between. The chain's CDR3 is CAISDYYEQYF. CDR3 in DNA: TGTGCCATCAGTGACTACTACGAGCAGTACTTC.

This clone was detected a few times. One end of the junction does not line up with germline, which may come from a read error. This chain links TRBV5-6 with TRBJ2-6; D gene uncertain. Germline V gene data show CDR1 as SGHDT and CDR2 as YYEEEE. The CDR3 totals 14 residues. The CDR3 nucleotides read TGTGCCAGCAGCTTGCCCTCTGAGGCCAACGTCCTGACTTTC. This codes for CASSLPSEANVLTF.

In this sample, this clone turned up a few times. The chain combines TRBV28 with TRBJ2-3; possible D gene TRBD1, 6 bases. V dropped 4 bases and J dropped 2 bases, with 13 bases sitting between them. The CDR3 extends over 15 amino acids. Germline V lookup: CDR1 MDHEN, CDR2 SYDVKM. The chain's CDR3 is CASSSPGQITDTQYF. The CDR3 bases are TGTGCCAGCAGTTCTCCAGGACAGATCACAGATACGCAGTATTTT.

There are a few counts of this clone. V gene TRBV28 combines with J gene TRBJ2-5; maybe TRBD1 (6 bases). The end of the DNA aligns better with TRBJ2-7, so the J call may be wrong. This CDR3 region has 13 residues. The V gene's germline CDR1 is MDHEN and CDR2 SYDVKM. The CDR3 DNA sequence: TGTGCCAGTGCTCGGACAGTGGCCTACGAGCAGTACTTC. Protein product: CASARTVAYEQYF.

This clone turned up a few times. The DNA for the CDR3 is TGTGCCAGCTGCAAGGGACTTGACACCGGGGAGCTGTTTTTT. Its protein product is CASCKGLDTGELFF. The chain is built from TRBV9 and TRBJ2-2; tentatively, D is TRBD2 (6 bases). Germline V gene sequence: CDR1 SGDLS, CDR2 YYNGEE. V was clipped by 7 bases and J by 3 bases, with 13 bases between them. This CDR3 region has 14 residues.

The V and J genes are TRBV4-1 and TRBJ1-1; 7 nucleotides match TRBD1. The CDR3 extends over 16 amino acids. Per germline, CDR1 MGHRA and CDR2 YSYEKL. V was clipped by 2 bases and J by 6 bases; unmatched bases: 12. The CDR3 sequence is CASSQNDRVKSAEAFF. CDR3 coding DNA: TGCGCCAGCAGCCAAAACGACAGGGTCAAAAGCGCTGAAGCTTTCTTT.

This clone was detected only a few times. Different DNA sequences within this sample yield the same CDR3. Written as DNA, the CDR3 is TGTGCCAGCAGCTTTTGGACTAGCGGCACAGATACGCAGTATTTT. This sequence encodes CASSFWTSGTDTQYF. The rearrangement links TRBV7-9 to TRBJ2-3; 9 nucleotides match TRBD2. Looked up from germline, CDR1 is SEHNR and CDR2 is FQNEAQ (reference sequence). The CDR3 is 15 residues long. Trimming cost V 3 bases and J 1 base; bases outside gene matches: 2.

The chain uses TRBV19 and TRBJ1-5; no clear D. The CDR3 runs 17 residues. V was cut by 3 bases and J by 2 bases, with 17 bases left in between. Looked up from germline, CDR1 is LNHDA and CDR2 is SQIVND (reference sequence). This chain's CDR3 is CASSIWTGPSGNQPQHF. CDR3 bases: TGTGCCAGTAGTATTTGGACCGGACCCTCTGGCAATCAGCCCCAGCATTTT.

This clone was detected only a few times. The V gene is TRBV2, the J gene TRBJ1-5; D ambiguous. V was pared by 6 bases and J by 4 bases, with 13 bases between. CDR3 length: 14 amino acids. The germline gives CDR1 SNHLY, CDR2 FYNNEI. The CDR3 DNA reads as TGTGCCAGCAGAGGGAACACGAGGAATCAGCCCCAGCATTTT. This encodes CASRGNTRNQPQHF.

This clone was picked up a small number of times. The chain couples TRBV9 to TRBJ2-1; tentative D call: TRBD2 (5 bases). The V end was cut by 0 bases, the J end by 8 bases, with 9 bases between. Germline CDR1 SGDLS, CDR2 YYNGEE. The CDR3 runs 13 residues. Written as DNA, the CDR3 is TGTGCCAGCAGCGTAGATGCGGGCGATGAGCAGTTCTTC. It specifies CASSVDAGDEQFF. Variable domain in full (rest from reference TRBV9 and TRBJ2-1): DSGVTQTPKHLITATGQRVTLRCSPRSGDLSVYWYQQSLDQGLQFLIQYYNGEERAKGNILERFSAQQFPDLHSELNLSSLELGDSALYFCASSVDAGDEQFFGPGTRLTVL.

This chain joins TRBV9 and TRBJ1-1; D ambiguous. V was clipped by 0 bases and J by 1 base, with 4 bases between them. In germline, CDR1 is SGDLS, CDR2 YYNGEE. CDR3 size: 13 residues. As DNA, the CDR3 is TGTGCCAGCAGCGTAGAAGGGAACACTGAAGCTTTCTTT. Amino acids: CASSVEGNTEAFF. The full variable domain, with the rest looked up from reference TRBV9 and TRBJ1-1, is DSGVTQTPKHLITATGQRVTLRCSPRSGDLSVYWYQQSLDQGLQFLIQYYNGEERAKGNILERFSAQQFPDLHSELNLSSLELGDSALYFCASSVEGNTEAFFGQGTRLTVV.

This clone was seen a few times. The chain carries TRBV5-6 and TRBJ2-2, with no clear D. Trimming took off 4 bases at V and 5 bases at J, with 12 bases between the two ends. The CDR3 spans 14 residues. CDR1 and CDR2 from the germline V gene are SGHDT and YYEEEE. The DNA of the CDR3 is TGTGCCAGCAGCAGTTTATGGGCTACCGGGGAGCTGTTTTTT. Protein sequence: CASSSLWATGELFF.

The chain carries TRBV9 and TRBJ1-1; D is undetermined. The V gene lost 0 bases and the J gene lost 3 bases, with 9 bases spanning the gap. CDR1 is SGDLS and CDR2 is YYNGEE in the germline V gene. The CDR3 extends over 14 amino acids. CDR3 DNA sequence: TGTGCCAGCAGCGTAGGTCGGTGGGACACTGAAGCTTTCTTT. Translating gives CASSVGRWDTEAFF.

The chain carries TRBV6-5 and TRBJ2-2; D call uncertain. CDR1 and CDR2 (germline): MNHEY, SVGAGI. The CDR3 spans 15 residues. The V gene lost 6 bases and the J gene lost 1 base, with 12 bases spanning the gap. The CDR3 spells CASSQFLMNTGELFF. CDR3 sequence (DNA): TGTGCCAGCAGCCAGTTCCTTATGAACACCGGGGAGCTGTTTTTT.

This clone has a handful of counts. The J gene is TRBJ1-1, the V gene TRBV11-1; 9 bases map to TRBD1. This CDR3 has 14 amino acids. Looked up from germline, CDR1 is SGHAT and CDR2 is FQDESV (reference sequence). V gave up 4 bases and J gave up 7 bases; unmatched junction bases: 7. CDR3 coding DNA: TGTGCCAGCAGCTACAGGGGGCGGAGAAGTGAAGCTTTCTTT. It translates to CASSYRGRRSEAFF. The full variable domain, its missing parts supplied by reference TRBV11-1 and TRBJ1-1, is EAEVAQSPRYKITEKSQAVAFWCDPISGHATLYWYRQILGQGPELLVQFQDESVVDDSQLPKDRFSAERLKGVDSTLKIQPAELGDSAMYLCASSYRGRRSEAFFGQGTRLTVV.

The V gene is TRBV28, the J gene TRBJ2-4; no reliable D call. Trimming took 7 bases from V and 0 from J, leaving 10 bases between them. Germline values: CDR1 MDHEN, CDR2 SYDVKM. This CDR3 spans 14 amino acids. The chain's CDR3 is CASTEPLAKNIQYF. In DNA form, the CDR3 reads TGTGCCAGCACAGAACCACTAGCCAAAAACATTCAGTACTTC.

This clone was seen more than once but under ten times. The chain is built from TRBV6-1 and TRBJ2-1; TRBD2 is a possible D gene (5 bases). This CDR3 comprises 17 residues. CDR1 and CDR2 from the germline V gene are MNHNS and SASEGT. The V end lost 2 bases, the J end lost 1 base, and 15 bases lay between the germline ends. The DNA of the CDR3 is TGTGCCAGCAGTGAACAGCCTACAGCGGTTTCCTACAATGAGCAGTTCTTC. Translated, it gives CASSEQPTAVSYNEQFF.

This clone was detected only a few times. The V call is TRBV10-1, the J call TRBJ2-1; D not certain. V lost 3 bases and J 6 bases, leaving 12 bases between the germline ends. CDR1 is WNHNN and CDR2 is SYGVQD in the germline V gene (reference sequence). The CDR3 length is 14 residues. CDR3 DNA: TGCGCCAGCAGTGATTTAAGTGGTTCCAATGAGCAGTTCTTC. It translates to CASSDLSGSNEQFF.

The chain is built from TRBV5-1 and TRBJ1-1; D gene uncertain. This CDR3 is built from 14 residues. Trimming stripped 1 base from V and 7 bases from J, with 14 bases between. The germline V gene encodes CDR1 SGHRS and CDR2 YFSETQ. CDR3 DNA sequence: TGCGCCAGCAGCTTGTTTTGGCAGGATAATGAAGCTTTCTTT. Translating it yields CASSLFWQDNEAFF.

CDR3 sequence reads: CASSLGGGGTDTQYF. The CDR3 DNA is TGTGCCAGCAGCTTAGGAGGTGGAGGCACAGATACGCAGTATTTT. The rearrangement links TRBV11-2 to TRBJ2-3; D gene unclear. Germline loops: CDR1 SGHAT, CDR2 FQNNGV. The CDR3 runs 15 residues. V shed 1 base and J shed 1 base, with 9 bases lying between them.

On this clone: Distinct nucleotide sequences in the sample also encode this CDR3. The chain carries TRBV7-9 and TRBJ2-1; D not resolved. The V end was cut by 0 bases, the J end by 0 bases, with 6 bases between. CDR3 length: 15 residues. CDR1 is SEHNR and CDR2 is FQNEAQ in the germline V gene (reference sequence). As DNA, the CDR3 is TGTGCCAGCAGCTTAGCCGGGTTCTCCTACAATGAGCAGTTCTTC. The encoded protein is CASSLAGFSYNEQFF.

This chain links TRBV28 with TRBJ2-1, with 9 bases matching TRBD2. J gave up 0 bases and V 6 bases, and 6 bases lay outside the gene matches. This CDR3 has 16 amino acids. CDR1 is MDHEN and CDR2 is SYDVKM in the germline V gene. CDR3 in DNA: TGTGCCAGCAGAAGTTTTAGCGGGAGCTCCTACAATGAGCAGTTCTTC. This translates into CASRSFSGSSYNEQFF.

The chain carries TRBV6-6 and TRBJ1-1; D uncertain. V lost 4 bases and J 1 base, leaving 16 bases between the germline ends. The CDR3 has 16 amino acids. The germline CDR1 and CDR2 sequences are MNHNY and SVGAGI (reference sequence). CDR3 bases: TGTGCCAGCAGTTCAATTCGGGGTTGGAGGAACACTGAAGCTTTCTTT. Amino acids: CASSSIRGWRNTEAFF.

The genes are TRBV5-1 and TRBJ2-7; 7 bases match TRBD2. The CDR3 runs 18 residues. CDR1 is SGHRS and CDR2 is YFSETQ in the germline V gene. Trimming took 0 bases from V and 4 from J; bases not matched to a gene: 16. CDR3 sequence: CASSLGPLVGGSRYEQYF. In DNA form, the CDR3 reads TGCGCCAGCAGCTTGGGCCCCCTTGTCGGCGGGAGTAGGTACGAGCAGTACTTC.